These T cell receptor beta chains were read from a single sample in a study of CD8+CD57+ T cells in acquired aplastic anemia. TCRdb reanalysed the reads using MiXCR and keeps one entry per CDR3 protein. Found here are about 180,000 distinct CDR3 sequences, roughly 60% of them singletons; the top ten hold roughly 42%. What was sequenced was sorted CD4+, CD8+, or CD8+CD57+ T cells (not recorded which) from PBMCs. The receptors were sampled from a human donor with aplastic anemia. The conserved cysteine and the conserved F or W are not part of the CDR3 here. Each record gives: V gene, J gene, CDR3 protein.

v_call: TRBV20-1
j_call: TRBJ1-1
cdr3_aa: SARADTEAF

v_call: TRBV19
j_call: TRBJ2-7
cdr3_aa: ASSTAETTGTYEQY

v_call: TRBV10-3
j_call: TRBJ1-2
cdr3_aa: AISEWVEGTGRRGYT

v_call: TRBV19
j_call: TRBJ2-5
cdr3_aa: ASSIDAGETQY

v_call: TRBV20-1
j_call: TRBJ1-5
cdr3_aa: SARGSLNQPQH

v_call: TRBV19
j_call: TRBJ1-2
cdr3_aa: ASSRQTYGYT

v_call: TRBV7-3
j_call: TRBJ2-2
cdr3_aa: ASSFGTTGELF

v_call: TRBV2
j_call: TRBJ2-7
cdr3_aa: AGSVRQIYEQY

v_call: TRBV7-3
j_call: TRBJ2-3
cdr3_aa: ASSPAAGGPDTQY

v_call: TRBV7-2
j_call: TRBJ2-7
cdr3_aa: ASSTPLEQY

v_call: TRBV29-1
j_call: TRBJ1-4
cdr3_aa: SVDSGSGEKLF

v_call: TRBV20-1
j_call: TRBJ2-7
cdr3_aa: SARDLFTYEQY

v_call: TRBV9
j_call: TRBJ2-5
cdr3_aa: ASSETDQETQY

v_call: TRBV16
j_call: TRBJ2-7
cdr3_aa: ASSQSTYEQY

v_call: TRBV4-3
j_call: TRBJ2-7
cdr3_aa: ASSQDRDRAYEQY

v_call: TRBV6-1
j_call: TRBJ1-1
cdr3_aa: ASSDSDRGTEAS

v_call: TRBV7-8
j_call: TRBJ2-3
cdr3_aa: ASRQGMYGTDTQY

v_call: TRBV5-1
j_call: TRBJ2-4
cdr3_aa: ASMAGGRGAKNIQY

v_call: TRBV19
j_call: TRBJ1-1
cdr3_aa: ASSMSQGSTEAF

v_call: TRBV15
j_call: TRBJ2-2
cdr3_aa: ATSRVGSWAGELF

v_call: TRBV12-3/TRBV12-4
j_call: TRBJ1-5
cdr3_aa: ASSARVNQPQH

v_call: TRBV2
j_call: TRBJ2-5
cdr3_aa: ASSVGTGIKTQN

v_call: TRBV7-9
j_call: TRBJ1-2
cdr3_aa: ASSPQRQGADGYT

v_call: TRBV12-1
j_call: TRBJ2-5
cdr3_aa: ASSLGQLLRAPSY

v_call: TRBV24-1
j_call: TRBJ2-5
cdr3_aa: ATIQERSKETQY

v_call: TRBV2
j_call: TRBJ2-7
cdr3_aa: ASSEPGEGSYEQY

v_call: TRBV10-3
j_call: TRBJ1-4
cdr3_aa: AISDRGQTNEKLF

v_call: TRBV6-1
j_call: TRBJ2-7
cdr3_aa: ASSETWGAYEQY

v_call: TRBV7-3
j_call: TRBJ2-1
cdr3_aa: ASSLIRVTYNEQF

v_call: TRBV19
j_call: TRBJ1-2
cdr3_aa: ASSKRDRQFLFYT

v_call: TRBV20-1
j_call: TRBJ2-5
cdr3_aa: SLGRQETQY

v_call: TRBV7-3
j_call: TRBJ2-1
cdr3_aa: ASSLWVPNEQF

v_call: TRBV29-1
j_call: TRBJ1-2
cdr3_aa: SAVTAALGYT

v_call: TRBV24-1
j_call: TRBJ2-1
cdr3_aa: ATQTSGAVGEQF

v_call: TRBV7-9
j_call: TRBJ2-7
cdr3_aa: ASSQGVGASYEQY

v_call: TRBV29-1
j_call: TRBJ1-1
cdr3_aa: SVTKQGTEAF

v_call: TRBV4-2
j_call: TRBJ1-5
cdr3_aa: ASSQADSGSSQPQH

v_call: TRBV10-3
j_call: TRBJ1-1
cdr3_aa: AIRIVGANTEAF

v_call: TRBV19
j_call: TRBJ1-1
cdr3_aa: ASSIDRNRATEAF

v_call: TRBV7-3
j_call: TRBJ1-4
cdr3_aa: ASSLGGTGGEKLF

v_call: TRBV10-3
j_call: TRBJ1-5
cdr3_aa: ATRTGQEPQH

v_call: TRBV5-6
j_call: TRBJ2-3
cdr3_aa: ASSPGGVRGQY

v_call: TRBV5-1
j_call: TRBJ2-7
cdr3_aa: ASSSTNYEQY

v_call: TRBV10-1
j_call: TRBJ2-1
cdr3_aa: ASSVDAGNEQF

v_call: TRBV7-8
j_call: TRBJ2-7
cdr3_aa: ASRMTGVSYEQY

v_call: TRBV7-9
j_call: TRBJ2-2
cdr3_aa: ASSLVRDGELF

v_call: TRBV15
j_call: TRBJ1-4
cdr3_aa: ATSRVGQGDEKLF

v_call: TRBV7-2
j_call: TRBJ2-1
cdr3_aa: ASRENFNEQF

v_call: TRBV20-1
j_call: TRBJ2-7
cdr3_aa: SARVTSGHEQY

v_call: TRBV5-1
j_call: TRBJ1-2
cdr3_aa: ASSLGAPGQGDGYT

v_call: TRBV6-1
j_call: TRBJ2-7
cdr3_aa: ASSEAPTYEQY

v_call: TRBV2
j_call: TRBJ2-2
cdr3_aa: ASSFRGGGDTGELF